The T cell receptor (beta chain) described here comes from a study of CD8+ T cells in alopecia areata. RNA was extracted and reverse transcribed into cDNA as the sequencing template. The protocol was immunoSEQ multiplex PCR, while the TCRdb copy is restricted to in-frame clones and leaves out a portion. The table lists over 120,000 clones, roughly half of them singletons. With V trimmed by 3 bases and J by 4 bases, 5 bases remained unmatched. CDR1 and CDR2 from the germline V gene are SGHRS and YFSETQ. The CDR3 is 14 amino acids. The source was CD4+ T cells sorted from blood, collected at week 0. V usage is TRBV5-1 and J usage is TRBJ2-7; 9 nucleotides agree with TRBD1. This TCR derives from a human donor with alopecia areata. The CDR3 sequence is CASSWTGQGYEQYF. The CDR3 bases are TGCGCCAGCAGCTGGACGGGACAGGGATACGAGCAGTACTTC. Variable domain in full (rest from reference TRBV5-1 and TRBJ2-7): KAGVTQTPRYLIKTRGQQVTLSCSPISGHRSVSWYQQTPGQGLQFLFEYFSETQRNKGNFPGRFSGRQFSNSRSEMNVSTLELGDSALYLCASSWTGQGYEQYFGPGTRLTVT.